This passage covers 19 T cell receptor beta chains from one sample sequenced in a study of shared T cell receptors in the human thymus. TCRdb keeps only in-frame clones here, not all; method: immunoSEQ multiplex PCR. The sample contains some 660,000 clones, approximately 89% of which appear only once. The same sample was also used in a study of human thymus T cells.

Material: thymocytes. These receptors came from a boy under two years old with a congenital heart defect.

The chain links TRBV5-8 to TRBJ2-7, with a tentative D call TRBD1 (6 bases). The CDR3 contains 12 residues. Germline CDR1 reads SGHTS; CDR2 reads YDEGEE. V dropped 2 bases and J dropped 3 bases, with 6 bases sitting between them. For the CDR3, the DNA is TGTGCCAGCAGCTTAGGGGGCTACGAGCAGTACTTC. This translates into CASSLGGYEQYF. Together with reference TRBV5-8 and TRBJ2-7, the CDR3 gives the full variable domain: EAGVTQSPTHLIKTRGQQATLRCSPISGHTSVYWYQQALGLGLQFLLWYDEGEERNRGNFPPRFSGRQFPNYSSELNVNALELEDSALYLCASSLGGYEQYFGPGTRLTVT.

The chain is built from TRBV6-4 and TRBJ2-7; TRBD1 aligns across 7 bases. The germline V gene encodes CDR1 MRHNA and CDR2 SNTAGT. The CDR3 contains 16 residues. J was trimmed by 0 bases and V by 6 bases; bases with no gene match: 11. The CDR3 region is CASRGIGTALSYEQYF. CDR3 DNA: TGTGCCAGCAGGGGGATCGGGACAGCTCTCTCCTACGAGCAGTACTTC.

The chain has TRBV21-1 and TRBJ2-7; the DNA was not compared with TRBD1, the D call given in the table. TRBV21-1 is flagged as a pseudogene. The CDR3 is made up of 15 amino acids. The CDR3: CAKPRPGQGACEQYF. The CDR3 region has the DNA TGTGCCAAGCCGAGACCGGGACAGGGAGCTTGCGAGCAGTACTTC.

The chain employs TRBV28 and TRBJ1-3; 8 bases agree with TRBD1. Germline CDR1 is MDHEN and CDR2 is SYDVKM. V lost 6 bases to trimming and J lost 0 bases; unmatched junction nucleotides: 10. This CDR3 is built from 17 residues. CDR3 in DNA: TGTGCCAGCAGCACAACCAGGACAGGGTTCTCTGGAAACACCATATATTTT. Protein sequence: CASSTTRTGFSGNTIYF. Supplemented by reference TRBV28 and TRBJ1-3, the full variable domain reads DVKVTQSSRYLVKRTGEKVFLECVQDMDHENMFWYRQDPGLGLRLIYFSYDVKMKEKGDIPEGYSVSREKKERFSLILESASTNQTSMYLCASSTTRTGFSGNTIYFGEGSWLTVV.

The V call is TRBV4-1, the J call TRBJ2-2; perhaps TRBD1 as D (7 bases). The CDR3 totals 19 residues. Trimming took 1 base from V and 4 from J, leaving 22 bases between them. CDR1 and CDR2 (germline): MGHRA, YSYEKL. The CDR3 region has the DNA TGCGCCAGCAGCCAAGTTAAGGTAGCGGAGACAGGGCCCACCGGGGAGCTGTTTTTT. Translating it yields CASSQVKVAETGPTGELFF.

This clone was detected once. V is TRBV28 and J is TRBJ2-7; possibly TRBD2 for D (6 bases). CDR1 MDHEN and CDR2 SYDVKM come from the germline V gene. The CDR3 has 11 residues. V lost 10 bases, J lost 3 bases, and 10 bases lay in between. CDR3 sequence reads: CATAGIYEQYF. The CDR3 DNA reads as TGTGCCACTGCGGGGATCTACGAGCAGTACTTC.

The chain combines TRBV5-5 with TRBJ2-7, with D possibly being TRBD1 (7 bases). The CDR3 is 15 amino acids. Trimming removed 4 bases from V and 5 bases from J, with 19 bases in between. Germline values: CDR1 SGHKS, CDR2 YYEKEE (reference sequence). Here the CDR3 DNA reads TGTGCCAGCAGCCCTGAGGGGGCGCGGGACCACGAGCAGTACTTC. Its translation: CASSPEGARDHEQYF.

The chain joins TRBV2 to TRBJ2-1, with 9 bases aligning to TRBD2. V gave up 7 bases and J gave up 7 bases; unmatched junction bases: 14. From germline, CDR1 is SNHLY and CDR2 FYNNEI. The CDR3 is 16 residues long. DNA for the CDR3: TGTGCCAGCACTAGAGCCCTAGCGGGAAGGGGTAATGAGCAGTTCTTC. As protein: CASTRALAGRGNEQFF.

The rearrangement links TRBV12-2 to TRBJ2-5; the tabulated D call, TRBD1, remains unverified against the DNA. TRBV12-2 has pseudogene status. The CDR3 totals 17 residues. CDR3 sequence reads: CASRLVLGRGVQETQYF. CDR3 DNA: TGTGCAAGTCGCTTAGTGTTGGGCAGGGGGGTACAAGAGACCCAGTACTTC.

The chain joins TRBV5-8 to TRBJ2-7; 9 bases fit TRBD2. Germline assignment: CDR1 SGHTS and CDR2 YDEGEE. The CDR3 extends over 16 amino acids. Losses at the gene ends were 0 bases for V and 2 bases for J; bases not matched to a gene: 6. DNA for the CDR3: TGTGCCAGCAGCTTGGCCTCTAGCGGGGTCCCCTACGAGCAGTACTTC. Amino acid sequence: CASSLASSGVPYEQYF. The complete variable domain, with remaining parts taken from reference TRBV5-8 and TRBJ2-7, reads EAGVTQSPTHLIKTRGQQATLRCSPISGHTSVYWYQQALGLGLQFLLWYDEGEERNRGNFPPRFSGRQFPNYSSELNVNALELEDSALYLCASSLASSGVPYEQYFGPGTRLTVT.

The chain combines TRBV4-3 with TRBJ1-6; D gene ambiguous. The germline V and J ends were trimmed by 0 bases and 8 bases, with 5 bases remaining between them. The germline V gene has CDR1 LGHNA and CDR2 YSLEER. CDR3 length: 13 residues. The CDR3 sequence is CASSQDADSPLHF. For the CDR3, the DNA is TGCGCCAGCAGCCAAGACGCAGATTCACCCCTCCACTTT.

The genes are TRBV18 and TRBJ2-5; D may be TRBD1 (6 bases). The CDR3 is 15 residues long. V lost 5 bases, J lost 2 bases, and 15 bases lay in between. CDR1 and CDR2 from the germline V gene are KGHSH and LQKENI. CDR3 DNA: TGTGCCAGCTCATCGGGACAACCAATGCAAGAGACCCAGTACTTC. Amino acid sequence: CASSSGQPMQETQYF.

The V and J genes are TRBV6-5 and TRBJ1-5; the match to TRBD1 covers 7 bases. V trimming: 5 bases; J trimming: 5 bases; junction bases outside the gene matches: 6. Germline V gene sequence: CDR1 MNHEY, CDR2 SVGAGI. This CDR3 comprises 14 residues. In DNA, the CDR3 is TGTGCCAGCAGTAGCCGGACAGGAGATCAGCCCCAGCATTTT. Translating gives CASSSRTGDQPQHF.

J is TRBJ1-2 and V is TRBV5-1; the D gene is possibly TRBD1 (5 bases). This CDR3 is 14 amino acids long. The V end lost 0 bases, the J end lost 6 bases, and 12 bases lay between the germline ends. Germline V lookup: CDR1 SGHRS, CDR2 YFSETQ. The DNA for the CDR3 is TGCGCCAGCAGCTTGGACAGGTTTATCGATGGCTACACCTTC. This sequence encodes CASSLDRFIDGYTF.

This sequence joins TRBV19 and TRBJ2-5; 13 bases fit TRBD2. V shed 3 bases, J shed 4 bases, and the junction held 8 bases outside the gene matches. The CDR3 runs 17 residues. The germline V gene has CDR1 LNHDA and CDR2 SQIVND (reference sequence). CDR3 amino acids: CASSMLLAGGLGETQYF. The CDR3 nucleotides read TGTGCCAGTAGTATGTTACTAGCGGGGGGGCTGGGAGAGACCCAGTACTTC.

This chain links TRBV6-1 with TRBJ2-1; tentative D call: TRBD2 (5 bases). Germline V gene lookup returns CDR1 MNHNS and CDR2 SASEGT. The length of the CDR3 is 15 residues. The germline V and J ends were trimmed by 4 bases and 12 bases, with 22 bases remaining between them. DNA of the CDR3: TGTGCCAGCAGTGGGTGGAGGCGACCTAATGAGGGGCAGTTCTTC. It encodes CASSGWRRPNEGQFF.

The V gene is TRBV7-9, the J gene TRBJ1-2; TRBD1 agrees at 11 bases. The CDR3 spans 14 residues. Germline V gene data show CDR1 as SEHNR and CDR2 as FQNEAQ (reference sequence). J gave up 9 bases and V 0 bases, and 3 bases lay outside the gene matches. The CDR3 DNA follows: TGTGCCAGCAGCTTAGCGGGACAGGGGGGAAGCTACACCTTC. Translating gives CASSLAGQGGSYTF.

The chain recombines TRBV27 with TRBJ2-7; possibly TRBD1 for D (5 bases). V was clipped by 7 bases and J by 3 bases, with 22 bases between them. CDR1 and CDR2 (germline): MNHEY, SMNVEV (reference sequence). CDR3 length: 16 amino acids. As DNA, the CDR3 is TGTGCCAGCACCGAAAGACCGAAGGGGAATATCTACGAGCAGTACTTC. Residues: CASTERPKGNIYEQYF.

The chain uses TRBV4-1 and TRBJ1-2, with D possibly matching TRBD1 (6 bases). Looked up from germline, CDR1 is MGHRA and CDR2 is YSYEKL. V lost 3 bases to trimming and J lost 3 bases, with 35 bases between them. The CDR3 runs 22 residues. CDR3 nucleotide sequence: TGCGCCAGCAGCCATTTCGGCCCCCCTGTGACAGGACCTAGTCCTGAACACTATGGCTACACCTTC. Translating it yields CASSHFGPPVTGPSPEHYGYTF.